The source of this TCR beta chain is a study of T cells in Graves' hyperthyroidism and ophthalmopathy. This clonotype was seen a few times. Trimming removed 3 bases from V and 0 bases from J, with 17 bases in between. This CDR3 comprises 17 residues. Per the germline V gene, CDR1 is SGHRS and CDR2 is YFSETQ. Researchers took RNA transcripts and amplified the TCR beta CDR3 regions from them. During a first-round RT-PCR of the TCR CDR3, the HTBI primer set was used. TCRdb reprocessed the multiplex PCR reads with MiXCR, giving one entry per CDR3 protein. The sample has about 560,000 distinct CDR3 sequences; approximately 15% are singletons.

The TCR comes from a woman aged 18-29 years with Graves' hyperthyroidism. The sample taken for sequencing was blood. The gene calls are TRBV5-1 and TRBJ2-3, with D possibly matching TRBD2 (7 bases). CDR3 coding DNA: TGCGCCAGCAGCTCACGAACGAGCGGGACAAGCACAGATACGCAGTATTTT. This codes for CASSSRTSGTSTDTQYF.